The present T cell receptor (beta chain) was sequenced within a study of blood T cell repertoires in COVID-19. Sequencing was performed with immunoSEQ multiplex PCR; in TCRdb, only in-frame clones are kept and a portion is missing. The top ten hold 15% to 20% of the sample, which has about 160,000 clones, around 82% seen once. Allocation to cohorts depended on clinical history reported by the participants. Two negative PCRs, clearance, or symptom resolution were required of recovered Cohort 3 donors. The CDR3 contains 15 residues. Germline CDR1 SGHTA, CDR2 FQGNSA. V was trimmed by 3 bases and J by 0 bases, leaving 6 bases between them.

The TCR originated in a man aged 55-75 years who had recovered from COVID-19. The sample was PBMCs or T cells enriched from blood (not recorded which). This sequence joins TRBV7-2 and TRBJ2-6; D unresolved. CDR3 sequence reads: CASSFSSSGANVLTF. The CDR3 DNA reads TGTGCCAGCAGCTTTTCGAGCTCTGGGGCCAACGTCCTGACTTTC.